The 7 T cell receptor beta chains in this list originate from one sample, sequenced in a study of shared clonotypes between healthy human individuals. Sequencing was performed with immunoSEQ multiplex PCR; in TCRdb, only in-frame clones are kept and a portion is missing. Here the sample spans 2 million to 2.5 million clones, about 92% being singletons. The material sequenced was naive CD4+ T cells from PBMCs. Subset defined: CD45RA+ positively selected. These receptors came from a man between 18 and 35 years old in good health. Some clones in this sample may be carry-over from other donors' samples.

This clone is a singleton in its sample. The chain recombines TRBV7-3 with TRBJ2-2; no firm D call. Per germline, CDR1 SGHTA and CDR2 FQGTGA. V lost 5 bases and J lost 5, with 18 bases in between. The CDR3 is made up of 16 amino acids. CDR3 nucleotide sequence: TGTGCCAGCAGCCCTACCCCGACGGGTGGGACCGGGGAGCTGTTTTTT. Its protein product is CASSPTPTGGTGELFF.

J is TRBJ1-3 and V is TRBV18, with D perhaps matching TRBD1 (6 bases). This CDR3 is 17 amino acids long. Germline V gives CDR1 KGHSH, CDR2 LQKENI. V lost 3 bases, J lost 0 bases, and 15 bases lay in between. The CDR3 sequence: CASSPTDSSSSGNTIYF. DNA for the CDR3: TGTGCCAGCTCACCTACGGACAGCTCTAGCTCTGGAAACACCATATATTTT.

The V and J genes are TRBV7-9 and TRBJ2-1; weak D call: TRBD2 (6 bases). The CDR3 contains 14 residues. Germline values: CDR1 SEHNR, CDR2 FQNEAQ (reference sequence). V was trimmed by 5 bases and J by 2 bases, leaving 10 bases between them. CDR3 protein: CASSPTGAYNEQFF. The CDR3 coding sequence is TGTGCCAGCAGCCCCACGGGAGCCTACAATGAGCAGTTCTTC.

The gene calls are TRBV7-8 and TRBJ2-7; the D call may be TRBD1 or TRBD2 (7 bases each). V was pared by 5 bases and J by 7 bases, with 24 bases between. CDR1 and CDR2 from the germline V gene are SGHVS and FQNEAQ. CDR3 size: 16 residues. The CDR3 nucleotides read TGTGCCAGCAGCCCAGGGAGGGGCAGGGGGACTGGTGAGCAGTACTTC. Amino acid sequence: CASSPGRGRGTGEQYF.

The chain joins TRBV28 to TRBJ1-4; TRBD1 matches 8 bases. J gave up 3 bases and V 2 bases, and 8 bases lay outside the gene matches. The CDR3 runs to 17 residues. CDR1 and CDR2 from the germline V gene are MDHEN and SYDVKM. For the CDR3, the DNA is TGTGCCAGCAGTTTAGTGGCAGGGGGCCCACCTAATGAAAAACTGTTTTTT. It specifies CASSLVAGGPPNEKLFF.

The chain joins TRBV18 to TRBJ2-5; D may be TRBD2 (5 bases). Germline CDR1 KGHSH, CDR2 LQKENI. This CDR3 comprises 15 residues. V was clipped by 0 bases and J by 4 bases, with 12 bases between them. CDR3 bases: TGTGCCAGCTCACCACCTGGGATACGGGGAGAGACCCAGTACTTC. Its translation is CASSPPGIRGETQYF.

The chain joins TRBV30 to TRBJ2-1; D could derive from TRBD1 or TRBD2 (6 bases each). In germline, CDR1 is GTSNPN, CDR2 SVGIG (reference sequence). The length of the CDR3 is 14 residues. Trimming removed 3 bases at V and 4 bases at J, with 13 bases between. The CDR3 sequence: CAWSRGPPYNEQFF. In DNA, the CDR3 is TGTGCCTGGAGCCGGGGGCCACCTTACAATGAGCAGTTCTTC.